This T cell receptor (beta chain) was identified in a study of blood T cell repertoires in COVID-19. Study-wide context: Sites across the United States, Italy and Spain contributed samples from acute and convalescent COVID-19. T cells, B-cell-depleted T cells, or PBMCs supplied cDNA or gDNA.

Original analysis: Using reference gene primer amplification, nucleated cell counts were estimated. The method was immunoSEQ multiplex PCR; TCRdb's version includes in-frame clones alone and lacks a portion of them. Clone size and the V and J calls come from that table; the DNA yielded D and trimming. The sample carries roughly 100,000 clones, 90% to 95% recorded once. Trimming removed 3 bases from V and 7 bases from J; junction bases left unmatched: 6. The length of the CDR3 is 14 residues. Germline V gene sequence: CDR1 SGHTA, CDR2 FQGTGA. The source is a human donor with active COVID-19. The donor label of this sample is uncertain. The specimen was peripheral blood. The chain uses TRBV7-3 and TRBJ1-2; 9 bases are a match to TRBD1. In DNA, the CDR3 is TGTGCCAGCAGCTTCGGACAGGGGAGTGGTGGCTACACCTTC. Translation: CASSFGQGSGGYTF.